This is a list of T cell receptor beta chains from one sample in a study of cytomegalovirus exposure and HLA in healthy donors. Profiled with immunoSEQ multiplex PCR; TCRdb holds only in-frame clones, not every one. The sample holds about 130,000 clones, approximately 92% seen once. The sample was PBMCs. The source of these receptors is a woman between 18 and 29 years old in good health and CMV-seronegative. Each CDR3 is given with its conserved first and last residue. The D gene is left open where the match is weak. Expanded clones get a size class; other rows say once, few or many, or leave the size out.

size	D	V	J	DNA	CDR3
.	TRBD2	TRBV6-1	TRBJ2-1	TGTGCCAGCAGTGATTTCGGGAGGGCCGGAAATGAGCAGTTCTTC	CASSDFGRAGNEQFF
.	.	TRBV28	TRBJ1-4	TGTGCCAGCAGTCGAACGGGGGCTAATGAAAAACTGTTTTTT	CASSRTGANEKLFF
.	.	TRBV7-7	TRBJ2-3	TGTGCCAGCAGCCCCGCGCGGGCTAGCACAGATACGCAGTATTTT	CASSPARASTDTQYF
.	TRBD2	TRBV5-4	TRBJ2-5	TGTGCCAGCAGGGCGGGAGGGCTTTTGGAGACCCAGTACTTC	CASRAGGLLETQYF
.	.	TRBV30	TRBJ1-1	TGTGCCTGGGAGTACGGATGGGGCGGCGAGAGGACTGAAGCTTTCTTT	CAWEYGWGGERTEAFF
.	TRBD1	TRBV2	TRBJ2-6	TGTGCCAGTAACCCGGGACAGGGCTCTGGGGCCAACGTCCTGACTTTC	CASNPGQGSGANVLTF
.	TRBD2	TRBV7-9	TRBJ2-7	TGTGCCAGCAGCTTAGTCGGGGGGGCCGAGCAGTACTTC	CASSLVGGAEQYF
.	.	TRBV10-1	TRBJ2-2	TGCGCCAGCAGGCAGGGGCCTGACACCGGGGAGCTGTTTTTT	CASRQGPDTGELFF
.	.	TRBV11-2	TRBJ1-1	TGTGCCAGCAGCTTAGGTGTCGACTTAGGCACTGAAGCTTTCTTT	CASSLGVDLGTEAFF
once	.	TRBV30	TRBJ1-1	TGTGCCTGGAGTCCGGGACTCACGAACACTGAAGCTTTCTTT	CAWSPGLTNTEAFF
.	TRBD2	TRBV6-5	TRBJ2-1	TGTGCCAGCAGGCGGGAGGGCCTGGGTGAGCAGTTCTTC	CASRREGLGEQFF
.	.	TRBV19	TRBJ2-1	TGTGCCAGTAGTTGGGCCCCAGACCTGCTCTCCTACAATGAGCAGTTCTTC	CASSWAPDLLSYNEQFF
.	.	TRBV28	TRBJ2-1	TGTGCCAGCAGTTCTCACGCTTCTAGCTCCTACAATGAGCAGTTCTTC	CASSSHASSSYNEQFF
.	.	TRBV5-1	TRBJ1-1	TGCGCCAGCAGCCCCATCGACAGGCAAAACACTGAAGCTTTCTTT	CASSPIDRQNTEAFF
.	TRBD1	TRBV6-5	TRBJ1-5	TGTGCCAGCAGTTACTCGAGGACAGGGGGTCAGCCCCAGCATTTT	CASSYSRTGGQPQHF
.	TRBD1	TRBV6-5	TRBJ1-5	TGTGCCAGCAGTTATCAGCAGGGGGCTCAGCCCCAGCATTTT	CASSYQQGAQPQHF
.	.	TRBV19	TRBJ1-2	TGTGCCAGTAGTCCCAATGGGGGAGGTAACTATGGCTACACCTTC	CASSPNGGGNYGYTF
.	TRBD2	TRBV27	TRBJ2-1	TGTGCCAGCAGACTAACAGCGGGGGGAAACAATGAGCAGTTCTTC	CASRLTAGGNNEQFF
.	TRBD1	TRBV6-6	TRBJ2-2	TGTGCCAGCAAGGGGACAGGGGTCACCGGGGAGCTGTTTTTT	CASKGTGVTGELFF
.	TRBD1	TRBV19	TRBJ1-5	TGTGCCAGTAGTACCCAGGGGGCGCGGGTAAATCAGCCCCAGCATTTT	CASSTQGARVNQPQHF
once	.	TRBV6-1	TRBJ2-7	TGTGCCAGCGGGTCGGGAACCCCCTACGAGCAGTACTTC	CASGSGTPYEQYF
.	TRBD1	TRBV28	TRBJ1-1	TGTGCCAGCCAAAGGCCACAGGGGGCGCGGACTGAAGCTTTCTTT	CASQRPQGARTEAFF
.	TRBD2	TRBV5-8	TRBJ2-7	TGTGCCAGCAGCTTGGTGGGAGGGCCGGGGGAGCAGTACTTC	CASSLVGGPGEQYF
.	TRBD2	TRBV5-1	TRBJ2-3	TGCGCCAGCAGCTCTAGCGGGGGGGCCGAGACAGATACGCAGTATTTT	CASSSSGGAETDTQYF
.	.	TRBV28	TRBJ1-2	TGTGCCAGCAGTTTATCCTCCCGGGATGGCTACACCTTC	CASSLSSRDGYTF
.	TRBD1	TRBV6-5	TRBJ2-1	TGTGCCAGCAGTTACCACCGACAGGGGAGAAATGAGCAGTTCTTC	CASSYHRQGRNEQFF
.	.	TRBV7-2	TRBJ2-3	TGTGCCACCGACACAGGGATGGTTGTCACAGATACGCAGTATTTT	CATDTGMVVTDTQYF
.	.	TRBV7-9	TRBJ1-5	TGTGCCAGCAGCTTAGACGGGCCCCAGCATTTT	CASSLDGPQHF
.	.	TRBV6-1	TRBJ1-3	TGTGCCAGCTCCAGGGGAGAAAACACCATATATTTT	CASSRGENTIYF
few	.	TRBV29-1	TRBJ1-3	TGCAGCGTTGTACAGGAACCAAACACCATATATTTT	CSVVQEPNTIYF
.	.	TRBV6-4	TRBJ2-1	TGTGCCAGCAGCGCCGGGTCCCTCAATGAGCAGTTCTTC	CASSAGSLNEQFF
.	.	TRBV7-2	TRBJ1-1	TGTGCCAGCAGCTTGAAGGGAGCCACTGAAGCTTTCTTT	CASSLKGATEAFF
.	TRBD1	TRBV5-1	TRBJ2-7	TGCGCCAGCAGCACAAGACAGGGGGCCTACGAGCAGTACTTC	CASSTRQGAYEQYF
.	.	TRBV6-1	TRBJ1-2	TGTGCCAGCAGTGTAGGGGTTACCGACTATGGCTACACCTTC	CASSVGVTDYGYTF
.	TRBD1	TRBV18	TRBJ1-2	TGTGCCAGCTCATACTCGACAGGGCTGGACTATGGCTACACCTTC	CASSYSTGLDYGYTF
.	.	TRBV7-7	TRBJ1-5	TGTGCCAGCAGTTCAGGGCCGACTCAGCCCCAGCATTTT	CASSSGPTQPQHF
.	.	TRBV30	TRBJ1-2	TGTGCCTGGAGTGACCTGGGCTACGGTGGCTACACCTTC	CAWSDLGYGGYTF
.	TRBD2	TRBV2	TRBJ2-1	TGTGCCAGCAGTTCCGGGACTAGCGGATACAATGAGCAGTTCTTC	CASSSGTSGYNEQFF
.	TRBD1	TRBV30	TRBJ2-5	TGTGCCTGGAGTGGATTCCCACAGGGGGCGAGGACCCAGTACTTC	CAWSGFPQGARTQYF
.	.	TRBV28	TRBJ1-2	TGTGCCAGCACAGCTAACTATGGCTACACCTTC	CASTANYGYTF
.	.	TRBV4-1	TRBJ1-4	TGCGCCAGCAGCCAGACAGGACCTTTTAATGAAAAACTGTTTTTT	CASSQTGPFNEKLFF
.	.	TRBV6-6	TRBJ1-2	TGTGCCAGCAGTTATCCCCGCGGAGGGGATGGCTACACCTTC	CASSYPRGGDGYTF
many	TRBD1	TRBV19	TRBJ1-1	TGTGCCAGTAGCTCACAGGGGAGCACTGAAGCTTTCTTT	CASSSQGSTEAFF
.	TRBD1	TRBV6-4	TRBJ1-5	TGTGCCAGCAGTGACATGTCCCCCCAGGGACAGAGTAGCAATCAGCCCCAGCATTTT	CASSDMSPQGQSSNQPQHF
once	.	TRBV7-6	TRBJ2-1	TGTGCCAGCAGCTTAACATCAGGGGAGACAGCCAGCAATGAGCAGTTCTTC	CASSLTSGETASNEQFF
.	.	TRBV28	TRBJ2-1	TGTGCCAGCAGTTTATCATCGGGAGTAAACAATGAGCAGTTCTTC	CASSLSSGVNNEQFF
few	.	TRBV5-1	TRBJ1-1	TGCGCCAGCAGCACCGGACAGCTGAACACTGAAGCTTTCTTT	CASSTGQLNTEAFF
.	TRBD2	TRBV28	TRBJ2-1	TGTGCCAGCAGCAAGCGGGAGCCATACAATGAGCAGTTCTTC	CASSKREPYNEQFF
.	TRBD2	TRBV6-1	TRBJ2-2	TGTGCCAGCACCGCGGGGGACCGCACCGGGGAGCTGTTTTTT	CASTAGDRTGELFF
.	.	TRBV18	TRBJ2-7	TGTGCCAGCTCAGCCCCACTAGGCATCAGCTCCTACGAGCAGTACTTC	CASSAPLGISSYEQYF
.	.	TRBV4-3	TRBJ1-1	TGCGCCAGCAGCCGGCAGAACACTGAAGCTTTCTTT	CASSRQNTEAFF
.	.	TRBV2	TRBJ2-5	TGTGCCAGCGCAGGGGAGGGGACCCAGTACTTC	CASAGEGTQYF
.	.	TRBV7-9	TRBJ2-2	TGTGCCAGCAGCTTAGAACTTCACACCGGGGAGCTGTTTTTT	CASSLELHTGELFF